The rows below give T cell receptor beta chains drawn from one sample of a study of OX40 agonist ivuxolimab in advanced cancers. Using immunoSEQ multiplex PCR, the repertoire was profiled, and TCRdb retains in-frame clones only, with some absent. The data contain roughly 24,000 clones, around 90% of them singletons. Specimen: CD4+ or CD8+ T cells sorted from blood, collected in a trial of the OX40 agonist ivuxolimab. The receptors derive from an adult with an advanced solid tumor such as melanoma, head and neck, liver or kidney cancer. Each CDR3 is given with its conserved first and last residue. A D gene is named only where the DNA matches it firmly. Clone size is stated in some rows and not others, as once, few, many or a class when expanded.

V gene,clone size,D gene,J gene,CDR3 length,CDR3 protein,CDR3 DNA
TRBV30,-,TRBD2,TRBJ2-3,16,CAWSVGLADDTDTQYF,TGTGCCTGGAGTGTAGGACTAGCGGATGACACAGATACGCAGTATTTT
TRBV18,-,-,TRBJ2-1,13,CASSPSGRDEQFF,TGTGCCAGCTCACCTTCCGGGCGTGATGAGCAGTTCTTC
TRBV4-3,-,-,TRBJ2-5,14,CASSLGGPGETQYF,TGCGCCAGCAGCCTGGGGGGGCCGGGGGAGACCCAGTACTTC
TRBV6-5,-,TRBD1,TRBJ1-2,14,CASSQGQGLFGYTF,TGTGCCAGCAGTCAGGGACAGGGTCTTTTCGGCTACACCTTC
TRBV6-5,-,TRBD1,TRBJ1-4,15,CASSATGGGSEKLFF,TGTGCCAGCAGTGCAACAGGGGGCGGTAGTGAAAAACTGTTTTTT
TRBV15,-,-,TRBJ2-5,14,CATSRDPAEETQYF,TGTGCCACCAGCAGAGATCCGGCGGAGGAGACCCAGTACTTC
TRBV20-1,-,-,TRBJ2-3,10,CSALVGTQYF,TGCAGTGCTCTTGTAGGTACGCAGTATTTT
TRBV7-9,-,-,TRBJ1-2,11,CASTRDYGYTF,TGTGCCAGCACCAGGGACTATGGCTACACCTTC
TRBV25-1,-,TRBD1,TRBJ2-7,14,CASSGGQGSGGQYF,TGTGCCAGCAGTGGGGGACAGGGTTCCGGCGGGCAGTACTTC
TRBV5-4,-,-,TRBJ1-6,18,CASSFSLLGQTYNSPLHF,TGTGCCAGCAGCTTTAGTCTTCTAGGGCAAACCTATAATTCACCCCTCCACTTT
TRBV12-5,-,TRBD1,TRBJ2-7,14,CASGPGTGLEEQYF,TGTGCTAGTGGTCCCGGGACAGGGTTGGAAGAGCAGTACTTC
TRBV7-9,-,TRBD1,TRBJ2-1,15,CASSDRDRGKNEQFF,TGTGCCAGCAGCGACCGGGACAGGGGGAAGAATGAGCAGTTCTTC
TRBV4-3,-,-,TRBJ1-6,17,CASSQDWGGSYNSPLHF,TGCGCCAGCAGCCAAGATTGGGGGGGCTCCTATAATTCACCCCTCCACTTT
TRBV28,-,TRBD1,TRBJ1-2,14,CASSPWTGGDGYTF,TGTGCCAGCAGCCCTTGGACAGGGGGCGACGGCTACACCTTC
TRBV28,-,TRBD1,TRBJ2-7,14,CASSRTGGEFQQYF,TGTGCCAGCAGTAGGACAGGGGGCGAATTTCAGCAGTACTTC
TRBV4-2,-,TRBD2,TRBJ2-3,16,CASSQESSGGTDTQYF,TGTGCCAGCAGCCAAGAGTCTAGCGGGGGCACAGATACGCAGTATTTT
TRBV18,-,TRBD2,TRBJ2-2,16,CASSPTSGRYTGELFF,TGTGCCAGCTCACCGACTAGCGGGAGATACACCGGGGAGCTGTTTTTT
TRBV15,-,-,TRBJ1-4,13,CATSTSPEGKLFF,TGTGCCACCAGCACCTCCCCAGAGGGAAAACTGTTTTTT
TRBV5-1,-,-,TRBJ1-4,13,CASSLDRIEKLFF,TGCGCCAGCAGCTTGGACAGGATTGAAAAACTGTTTTTT
TRBV11-2,-,TRBD1,TRBJ2-7,17,CASSLGSRQGYSYEQYF,TGTGCCAGCAGCTTAGGGAGCCGACAGGGGTACTCCTACGAGCAGTACTTC
TRBV7-9,-,TRBD1,TRBJ1-3,16,CASSQRGDRSGNTIYF,TGTGCCAGCAGCCAACGAGGGGACAGGTCTGGAAACACCATATATTTT
TRBV6-1,-,TRBD1,TRBJ1-5,15,CASSDTDRGNQPQHF,TGTGCCAGCAGTGACACGGACAGGGGAAATCAGCCCCAGCATTTT
TRBV6-6,once,-,TRBJ2-1,15,CASSSPTVTHNEQFF,TGTGCCAGCAGTTCCCCGACAGTAACCCACAATGAGCAGTTCTTC
TRBV21-1,-,-,TRBJ2-7,16,CASSKVQTKREVEQYF,TGTGCCAGCAGCAAAGTCCAGACTAAGCGGGAGGTCGAGCAGTACTTC
TRBV5-1,once,-,TRBJ1-3,15,CASSPLTDSGNTIYF,TGCGCCAGCAGCCCGTTGACAGACTCTGGAAACACCATATATTTT